The next 29 T cell receptor beta chains were all read from a single sample in a study of blood T cell repertoires in COVID-19. Sequencing used immunoSEQ multiplex PCR; TCRdb keeps in-frame clones, though not all of them. The profile shows over 150,000 clones, roughly nine tenths of them singletons. Sample: PBMCs or T cells enriched from blood (not recorded which). The receptors originated from a woman in her twenties or thirties who had recovered from COVID-19.

The J gene is TRBJ2-2, the V gene TRBV7-9; TRBD1 is a possible D gene (6 bases). Trimming removed 6 bases from V and 6 bases from J, with 17 bases in between. This CDR3 is 15 amino acids long. Germline V gene lookup returns CDR1 SEHNR and CDR2 FQNEAQ (reference sequence). The CDR3 loop is CASRLKGDGAGELFF. CDR3 in DNA: TGTGCCAGCAGATTGAAGGGGGACGGCGCCGGGGAGCTGTTTTTT.

The chain uses TRBV5-1 and TRBJ1-2, with 7 bases aligning to TRBD1. From germline, CDR1 is SGHRS and CDR2 YFSETQ. Germline trimming cut 4 bases from V and 9 bases from J; bases unmatched to any gene: 15. The CDR3 covers 15 residues. This CDR3 is CASSPTVKQGPSYTF. DNA for the CDR3: TGCGCCAGCAGCCCAACCGTTAAACAGGGGCCGAGCTACACCTTC.

The V gene is TRBV2, the J gene TRBJ1-5; D is ambiguous. CDR3 size: 16 residues. V lost 7 bases to trimming and J lost 7 bases, with 23 bases between them. In germline, CDR1 is SNHLY, CDR2 FYNNEI. CDR3 sequence (DNA): TGTGCCAGCACCGTAGCGCGGGCGGGTGGAGGGCAGCCCCAGCATTTT. It codes for CASTVARAGGGQPQHF.

V is TRBV21-1 and J is TRBJ2-3; no check of the table's D call, TRBD2, against the DNA was made. TRBV21-1 is a pseudogene locus. This CDR3 region has 16 residues. Written as DNA, the CDR3 is TGTGCCAGCAGCAAAGAAAGGAGGGACCGCACAGATACGCAGTATTTT. Its translation is CASSKERRDRTDTQYF.

The chain couples TRBV19 to TRBJ1-6, with D tentatively TRBD1 (5 bases). Trimming took 7 bases from V and 6 from J, leaving 16 bases between them. CDR3 length equals 15 residues. The germline V gene has CDR1 LNHDA and CDR2 SQIVND (reference sequence). The CDR3 loop reads CASNLGHNRNSPLHF. The DNA of the CDR3 is TGTGCCAGTAACCTAGGACACAACCGTAATTCACCCCTCCACTTT. The variable domain in full, completed from reference TRBV19 and TRBJ1-6, reads DGGITQSPKYLFRKEGQNVTLSCEQNLNHDAMYWYRQDPGQGLRLIYYSQIVNDFQKGDIAEGYSVSREKKESFPLTVTSAQKNPTAFYLCASNLGHNRNSPLHFGNGTRLTVT.

The V and J genes are TRBV6-5 and TRBJ2-7; the D gene is possibly TRBD1 (5 bases). V was shortened by 2 bases and J by 3 bases, with 8 bases between the two germline ends. Per germline, CDR1 MNHEY and CDR2 SVGAGI. The CDR3 sequence is 13 residues long. CDR3 region: CASSYGHYYEQYF. CDR3 nucleotides: TGTGCCAGCAGTTACGGACATTACTACGAGCAGTACTTC.

The chain employs TRBV12-5 and TRBJ1-4, with unresolved D. The CDR3 length is 14 residues. CDR1 is LGHNT, CDR2 FRNRAP, per germline. Trimming left V 8 bases short and J 0 bases short, with 10 bases between. CDR3 bases: TGTGCTAGTCATCCGGGGTCAACTAATGAAAAACTGTTTTTT. Protein sequence: CASHPGSTNEKLFF.

The chain carries TRBV25-1 and TRBJ1-6; maybe TRBD1 (6 bases). Between the trimmed V and J ends, which lost 4 bases and 10 bases, there was a span of 14 bases. Germline loops: CDR1 MGHDK, CDR2 SYGVNS. The CDR3 has 14 amino acids. The CDR3 sequence is CASSVQGGESPLHF. CDR3 sequence (DNA): TGTGCCAGCAGTGTACAGGGTGGAGAGTCACCCCTCCACTTT.

The V call is TRBV18, the J call TRBJ2-7; D might be TRBD1 (5 bases). This CDR3 spans 12 amino acids. Germline-derived CDR1 and CDR2 are KGHSH and LQKENI. Trimming shortened V by 6 bases and J by 3 bases, and 9 bases separated the two germline ends. CDR3 DNA: TGTGCCAGCTCTCTTGACAGCTACGAGCAGTACTTC. Its protein is CASSLDSYEQYF. Full variable domain (missing parts from reference TRBV18 and TRBJ2-7): NAGVMQNPRHLVRRRGQEARLRCSPMKGHSHVYWYRQLPEEGLKFMVYLQKENIIDESGMPKERFSAEFPKEGPSILRIQQVVRGDSAAYFCASSLDSYEQYFGPGTRLTVT.

This chain connects TRBV2 to TRBJ2-3, with a tentative D call TRBD2 (5 bases). The ends were cut back, 4 bases at V and 9 bases at J, with 8 bases in the middle. The CDR3 has 11 amino acids. Germline V gives CDR1 SNHLY, CDR2 FYNNEI. CDR3 sequence: CASSGRETQYF. CDR3 in DNA: TGTGCCAGCAGTGGCCGGGAAACGCAGTATTTT.

The chain combines TRBV5-6 with TRBJ1-5; 9 nucleotides agree with TRBD1. The V segment lost 3 bases and the J segment 2 bases; nucleotides outside the gene matches: 3. The CDR3 is made up of 15 amino acids. Germline assignment: CDR1 SGHDT and CDR2 YYEEEE. CDR3 loop: CASSSRDRGNQPQHF. The CDR3 region has the DNA TGTGCCAGCAGCTCCCGGGACAGGGGCAATCAGCCCCAGCATTTT.

This chain joins TRBV18 and TRBJ1-5; D unresolved. The CDR3 spans 13 residues. Germline values: CDR1 KGHSH, CDR2 LQKENI. Trimming stripped 5 bases from V and 0 bases from J, with 5 bases between. CDR3 in amino acids: CASSSNSNQPQHF. The CDR3 DNA follows: TGTGCCAGCTCATCAAATAGCAATCAGCCCCAGCATTTT.

The V and J genes are TRBV4-3 and TRBJ1-1, with D possibly TRBD1 on 5 matching bases. The CDR3 is 15 residues long. Germline CDR1 and CDR2: LGHNA and YSLEER. Trimming took 6 bases from V and 1 from J, leaving 15 bases between them. The CDR3 region has the DNA TGCGCCAGCAGGGGCGGGAGAGGGGCGAACACTGAAGCTTTCTTT. Protein product: CASRGGRGANTEAFF.

The V and J genes are TRBV5-1 and TRBJ1-2; 11 bases are a match to TRBD1. V shed 2 bases, J shed 4 bases, and the junction held 1 base outside the gene matches. The CDR3 extends over 14 amino acids. Germline CDR1 SGHRS, CDR2 YFSETQ. In DNA form, the CDR3 reads TGCGCCAGCAGCTTAGGACAGGGGGCCTATGGCTACACCTTC. Translated, it gives CASSLGQGAYGYTF.

The chain employs TRBV19 and TRBJ1-6; TRBD1 matches at 7 bases. The ends lost 4 bases at V and 5 bases at J; junction bases unmatched: 8. Germline V gene lookup returns CDR1 LNHDA and CDR2 SQIVND (reference sequence). The CDR3 consists of 16 residues. This CDR3 reads CASSNFPGQNNSPLHF. In DNA, the CDR3 is TGTGCCAGTAGTAACTTTCCGGGACAGAATAATTCACCCCTCCACTTT.

The rearrangement joins TRBV6-5 to TRBJ1-2, with D hard to call. The CDR3 loop spans 14 amino acids. Trimming removed 6 bases at V and 0 bases at J, with 11 bases between. Germline CDR1 and CDR2: MNHEY and SVGAGI. CDR3 nucleotides: TGTGCCAGCAGGAGGGCAGGAGCTAACTATGGCTACACCTTC. Its protein is CASRRAGANYGYTF.

At least ten counts were recorded for this clone. This rearrangement joins TRBV2 to TRBJ1-1; D gene ambiguous. The V and J ends lost 2 bases and 1 base respectively, with 14 bases between them. The CDR3 has 16 residues. Germline CDR1 SNHLY, CDR2 FYNNEI. CDR3 coding DNA: TGTGCCAGCAGTGAATCTGAGGGCGGGGAGAACACTGAAGCTTTCTTT. This codes for CASSESEGGENTEAFF.

V gene TRBV7-2 combines with J gene TRBJ1-6, with 7 bases that match TRBD1. Losses at the gene ends were 4 bases for V and 8 bases for J; bases not matched to a gene: 5. The CDR3 contains 14 residues. Germline-derived CDR1 and CDR2 are SGHTA and FQGNSA. This CDR3 is CASSSGTVYSPLHF. In DNA, the CDR3 is TGTGCCAGCAGCTCCGGGACAGTATATTCACCCCTCCACTTT.

The gene calls are TRBV7-2 and TRBJ1-4, with D tentatively TRBD1 (5 bases). The germline gives CDR1 SGHTA, CDR2 FQGNSA. Trimming pared 5 bases from V and 6 bases from J, leaving 19 bases between. The CDR3 consists of 16 residues. CDR3 sequence: CASSPTLGHGDEKLFF. In DNA, the CDR3 is TGTGCCAGCAGCCCCACTTTGGGGCATGGGGATGAAAAACTGTTTTTT.

The chain is built from TRBV28 and TRBJ2-1; tentative D call: TRBD1 (5 bases). CDR1 MDHEN and CDR2 SYDVKM come from the germline V gene. Trimming took 2 bases from V and 0 from J, leaving 8 bases between them. This CDR3 is 15 amino acids long. The CDR3 region has the DNA TGTGCCAGCAGTTTAACGACAGTCTCCTACAATGAGCAGTTCTTC. Protein sequence: CASSLTTVSYNEQFF.

The chain recombines TRBV12-5 with TRBJ2-1, with TRBD2 identical over 14 bases. After removal of 3 bases from V and 0 bases from J, the junction contained 10 bases not matched to a gene. CDR1 is LGHNT and CDR2 is FRNRAP in the germline V gene. This CDR3 region has 20 residues. The CDR3 bases are TGTGCTAGTGGTTTACCCGGGACTAGCGGGGGTGGGAGCTCCTACAATGAGCAGTTCTTC. Its translation is CASGLPGTSGGGSSYNEQFF.

The chain employs TRBV27 and TRBJ1-2; the D gene is possibly TRBD1 (6 bases). Germline assignment: CDR1 MNHEY and CDR2 SMNVEV (reference sequence). CDR3 size: 15 residues. V was clipped by 2 bases and J by 2 bases, with 12 bases between them. CDR3 sequence (DNA): TGTGCCAGCAGTTTAAGGGCGGACAGAAACTATGGCTACACCTTC. Translating gives CASSLRADRNYGYTF.

This clone came up a few times. J is TRBJ1-5 and V is TRBV28, with 9 bases lining up with TRBD1. Per the germline V gene, CDR1 is MDHEN and CDR2 is SYDVKM. The CDR3 loop spans 18 amino acids. V shed 4 bases and J 3 bases; nucleotides not matched to a gene: 13. The CDR3 DNA follows: TGTGCCAGCAGTTCCGACTCCACCGGGACAGGGTACAATCAGCCCCAGCATTTT. This gives the protein CASSSDSTGTGYNQPQHF.

The chain is built from TRBV9 and TRBJ2-2; D uncertain. The V end lost 0 bases, the J end lost 5 bases, and 2 bases lay between the germline ends. Germline CDR1 SGDLS, CDR2 YYNGEE. CDR3 length: 12 residues. The CDR3 region is CASSVATGELFF. As DNA, the CDR3 is TGTGCCAGCAGCGTAGCTACCGGGGAGCTGTTTTTT.

The chain links TRBV28 to TRBJ2-7, with 9 positions matching TRBD1. The CDR3 extends over 16 amino acids. J lost 4 bases, V lost 4 bases, and 11 bases had no gene match. Germline values: CDR1 MDHEN, CDR2 SYDVKM. The DNA of the CDR3 is TGTGCCAGCAGTTCATACCGTGGACAGGGGACTTACGAGCAGTACTTC. Amino acid sequence: CASSSYRGQGTYEQYF. Full variable domain (missing parts from reference TRBV28 and TRBJ2-7): DVKVTQSSRYLVKRTGEKVFLECVQDMDHENMFWYRQDPGLGLRLIYFSYDVKMKEKGDIPEGYSVSREKKERFSLILESASTNQTSMYLCASSSYRGQGTYEQYFGPGTRLTVT.

The chain uses TRBV14 and TRBJ2-5; 9 positions agree with TRBD1. CDR3 length equals 16 residues. The germline CDR1 and CDR2 sequences are SGHDN and FVKESK. The trim removed 4 bases at V and 4 bases at J, leaving 10 bases unmatched. CDR3 region: CASSRGQGWRVETQYF. The CDR3 DNA sequence: TGTGCCAGCAGCCGGGGACAGGGCTGGCGGGTAGAGACCCAGTACTTC.

This clone was found a few times. The chain carries TRBV4-2 and TRBJ2-1, with 8 positions matching TRBD2. V gave up 0 bases and J gave up 9 bases; unmatched junction bases: 10. Germline loops: CDR1 LGHNA, CDR2 YNFKEQ. The CDR3 is made up of 16 amino acids. CDR3 sequence (DNA): TGTGCCAGCAGCCAAGATTGGGAGCGGGGGATACTTGAGCAGTTCTTC. It yields the protein CASSQDWERGILEQFF.

V usage is TRBV5-1 and J usage is TRBJ2-5; the D gene is possibly TRBD2 (5 bases). The V end was cut by 1 base, the J end by 2 bases, with 15 bases between. Germline V CDR1 and CDR2: SGHRS, YFSETQ. The CDR3 is made up of 16 amino acids. The CDR3, as DNA: TGCGCCAGCAGCTTGCGCACACGGGATATTCAAGAGACCCAGTACTTC. This translates into CASSLRTRDIQETQYF.

The chain employs TRBV6-2 or TRBV6-3 and TRBJ2-3; D is ambiguous. V was pared by 1 base and J by 3 bases, with 8 bases between. The CDR3 is 14 amino acids. From germline, CDR1 is MNHEY and CDR2 SVGEGT. CDR3 residues: CASSYLANTDTQYF. DNA for the CDR3: TGTGCCAGCAGTTACTTGGCAAATACAGATACGCAGTATTTT.